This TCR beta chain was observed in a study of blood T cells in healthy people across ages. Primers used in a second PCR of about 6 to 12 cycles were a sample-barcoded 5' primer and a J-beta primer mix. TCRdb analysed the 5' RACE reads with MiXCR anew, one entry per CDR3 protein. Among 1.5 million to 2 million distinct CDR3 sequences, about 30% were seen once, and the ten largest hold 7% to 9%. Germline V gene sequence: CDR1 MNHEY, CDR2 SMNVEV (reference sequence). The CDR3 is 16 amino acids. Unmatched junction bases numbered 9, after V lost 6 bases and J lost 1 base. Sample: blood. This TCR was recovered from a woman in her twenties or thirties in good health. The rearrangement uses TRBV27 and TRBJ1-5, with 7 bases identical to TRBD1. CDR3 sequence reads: CASRGGSGGSNQPQHF. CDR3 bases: TGTGCCAGCAGAGGGGGGTCAGGGGGAAGCAATCAGCCCCAGCATTTT.